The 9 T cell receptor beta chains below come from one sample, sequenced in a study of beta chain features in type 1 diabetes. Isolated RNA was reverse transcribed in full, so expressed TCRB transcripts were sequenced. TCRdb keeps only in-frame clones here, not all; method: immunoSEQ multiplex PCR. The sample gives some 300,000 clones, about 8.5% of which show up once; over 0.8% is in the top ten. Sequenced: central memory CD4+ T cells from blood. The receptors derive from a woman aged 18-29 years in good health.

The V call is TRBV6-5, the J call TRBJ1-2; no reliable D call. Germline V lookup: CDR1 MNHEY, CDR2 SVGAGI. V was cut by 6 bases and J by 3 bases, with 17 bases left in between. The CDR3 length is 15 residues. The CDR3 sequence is CASSYQWTPYYGYTF. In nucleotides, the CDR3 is TGTGCCAGCAGCTACCAGTGGACTCCATACTATGGCTACACCTTC.

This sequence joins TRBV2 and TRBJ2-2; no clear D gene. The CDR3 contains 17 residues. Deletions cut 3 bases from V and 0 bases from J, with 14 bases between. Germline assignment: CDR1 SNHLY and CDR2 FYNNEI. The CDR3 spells CASSEAYQAANTGELFF. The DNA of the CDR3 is TGTGCCAGCAGTGAGGCCTACCAAGCCGCGAACACCGGGGAGCTGTTTTTT.

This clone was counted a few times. CDR3 coding DNA: TGCGCCAGCAGCTTGGAGGCCGGGGACCAGCCCCAGCATTTT. Its protein is CASSLEAGDQPQHF. The chain has TRBV5-1 and TRBJ1-5; the D gene is possibly TRBD1 (5 bases). This CDR3 comprises 14 residues. Germline CDR1 and CDR2: SGHRS and YFSETQ. V lost 0 bases to trimming and J lost 7 bases, with 11 bases between them.

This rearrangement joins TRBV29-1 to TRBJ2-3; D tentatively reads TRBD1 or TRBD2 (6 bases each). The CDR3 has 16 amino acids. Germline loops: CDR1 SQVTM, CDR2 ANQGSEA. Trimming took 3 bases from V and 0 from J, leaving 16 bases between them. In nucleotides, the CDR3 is TGCAGCGTTGAGGAGGGGGTGCGATCTAGCACAGATACGCAGTATTTT. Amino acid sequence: CSVEEGVRSSTDTQYF.

As DNA, the CDR3 is TGTGCCAGCAGTGAATATATTCGTTACAGGGGTGGTCAGCCCCAGCATTTT. Its protein product is CASSEYIRYRGGQPQHF. This chain connects TRBV25-1 to TRBJ1-5; TRBD1 matches 7 bases. This CDR3 has 17 amino acids. The trim removed 0 bases at V and 6 bases at J, leaving 11 bases unmatched. Germline CDR1 MGHDK, CDR2 SYGVNS.

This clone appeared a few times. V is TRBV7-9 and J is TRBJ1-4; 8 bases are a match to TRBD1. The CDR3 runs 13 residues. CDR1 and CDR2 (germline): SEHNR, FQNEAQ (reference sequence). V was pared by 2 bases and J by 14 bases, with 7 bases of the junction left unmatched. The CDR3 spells CASSLSRTGTLFF. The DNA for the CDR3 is TGTGCCAGCAGCTTATCTCGGACAGGGACGCTGTTTTTT.

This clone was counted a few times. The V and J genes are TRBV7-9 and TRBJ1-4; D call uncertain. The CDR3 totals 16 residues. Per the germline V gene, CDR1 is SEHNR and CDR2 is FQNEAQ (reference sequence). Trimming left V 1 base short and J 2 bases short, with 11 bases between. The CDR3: CASSLGTAVTNEKLFF. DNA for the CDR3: TGTGCCAGCAGCTTAGGGACGGCCGTCACTAATGAAAAACTGTTTTTT.

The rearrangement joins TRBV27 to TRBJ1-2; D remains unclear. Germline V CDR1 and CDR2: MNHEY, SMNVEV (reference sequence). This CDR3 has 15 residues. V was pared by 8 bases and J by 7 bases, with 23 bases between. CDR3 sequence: CASGSPRTSFAGYTF. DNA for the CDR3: TGTGCCAGCGGTTCCCCCCGAACAAGTTTCGCTGGCTACACCTTC.

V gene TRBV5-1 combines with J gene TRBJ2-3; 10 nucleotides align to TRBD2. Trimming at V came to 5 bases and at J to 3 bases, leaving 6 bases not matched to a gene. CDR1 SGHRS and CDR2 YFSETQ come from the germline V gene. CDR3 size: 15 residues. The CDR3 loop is CASRPSGGATDTQYF. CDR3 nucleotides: TGCGCCAGCAGACCCAGCGGGGGGGCTACAGATACGCAGTATTTT.